The 14 T cell receptor beta chains given below trace back to one sample, sequenced in a study of CXCR3-negative and CXCR3-positive naive CD8 T cells. Overall study findings and caveats: CXCR3-positive naive cells had TRB CDR3s that were more hydrophobic than CXCR3-negative naive cells had.

These receptors' targets are unknown. Each TRB cDNA library was prepared by 5' RACE (with UMI labels). TCRdb re-called the 5' RACE reads; every CDR3 protein appears as one record, without DNA. The sample data list 140,000 to 150,000 distinct CDR3 sequences. Material: naive CXCR3+ CD8+ T cells from blood. Subset given: CD45RO-CCR7+CD27+CD95- naive CD8+ T cells expressing CXCR3 (TNR3+). The receptors here all came from a human donor in good health. Some clones in this sample may be carry-over from other donors' samples.

The genes are TRBV29-1 and TRBJ1-2; TCRdb calls TRBD1, which cannot be checked without DNA. The CDR3 covers 13 residues. Germline V gene lookup returns CDR1 SQVTM and CDR2 ANQGSEA. The CDR3 region is CSVTGQEMIDYTF. Based on the CDR3 plus reference TRBV29-1 and TRBJ1-2, the full variable domain is SAVISQKPSRDICQRGTSLTIQCQVDSQVTMMFWYRQQPGQSLTLIATANQGSEATYESGFVIDKFPISRPNLTFSTLTVSNMSPEDSSIYLCSVTGQEMIDYTFGSGTRLTVV.

The rearrangement links TRBV9 to TRBJ2-1; TCRdb picks TRBD1, but there is no DNA to check that call. Germline CDR1 SGDLS, CDR2 YYNGEE. The CDR3 is made up of 15 amino acids. CDR3 residues: CASSVGGPGANEQFF.

The CDR3 is CSVGSVRVNEKFF. The chain employs TRBV29-1 and TRBJ2-1; the D call of TRBD2 rests on TCRdb alone, since no DNA is present to check it. Germline values: CDR1 SQVTM, CDR2 ANQGSEA. This CDR3 has 13 amino acids.

The chain couples TRBV6-2 or TRBV6-3 to TRBJ1-1; TCRdb reports TRBD1, a call that lacks DNA to check it against. Germline CDR1 reads MNHEY; CDR2 reads SVGEGT. The CDR3 has 14 amino acids. The CDR3: CASSYPSGGTEAFF.

This rearrangement joins TRBV7-9 to TRBJ1-2; TCRdb's D call of TRBD1 is untestable without DNA. The CDR3 is 15 amino acids. Germline CDR1 SEHNR, CDR2 FQNEAQ (reference sequence). The chain's CDR3 is CASSTGTGANYGYTF.

CDR3 sequence: CATSRDMGTLETQYF. The chain employs TRBV15 and TRBJ2-5. Germline V gene sequence: CDR1 LNHNV, CDR2 YYDKDF (reference sequence). The CDR3 is 15 amino acids.

The chain carries TRBV12-3 or TRBV12-4 and TRBJ2-1; TCRdb reports TRBD2, a call that lacks DNA to check it against. The CDR3 has 14 amino acids. CDR3 residues: CASNSGRNKDEQFF.

The V call is TRBV6-5, the J call TRBJ1-2. In germline, CDR1 is MNHEY, CDR2 SVGAGI. The CDR3 is 13 amino acids. CDR3 amino acids: CASSDRDLDGYTF.

The V and J genes are TRBV20-1 and TRBJ2-7; with no DNA, the TCRdb D assignment of TRBD1 cannot be verified. The CDR3 extends over 13 amino acids. Germline V gives CDR1 DFQATT, CDR2 SNEGSKA (reference sequence). CDR3 loop: CSALRTDLYEQYF.

This chain links TRBV7-3 with TRBJ2-3; with no DNA, the TCRdb D assignment of TRBD1 cannot be verified. Germline CDR1 SGHTA, CDR2 FQGTGA. The CDR3 contains 16 residues. The CDR3 is CASSPHPPGGTDTQYF.

CDR3 in amino acids: CASSAPTGAGELFF. This chain links TRBV7-6 with TRBJ2-2; the D call of TRBD1 rests on TCRdb alone, since no DNA is present to check it. The CDR3 covers 14 residues. Germline CDR1 reads SGHVS; CDR2 reads FNYEAQ.

The rearrangement uses TRBV7-9 and TRBJ1-1; absent DNA, TCRdb's TRBD1 call cannot be checked. Germline CDR1 reads SEHNR; CDR2 reads FQNEAQ (reference sequence). CDR3 length: 14 residues. The CDR3: CASSLDSLMAEAFF.

This chain links TRBV5-6 with TRBJ2-7; TCRdb calls TRBD1, which cannot be checked without DNA. The CDR3 runs 16 residues. Germline-derived CDR1 and CDR2 are SGHDT and YYEEEE. This CDR3 reads CASSLPPGGGEDIQYF.

The CDR3 spells CASSFGAGDFYEQYF. The chain carries TRBV11-2 and TRBJ2-7; TCRdb selects TRBD1, and the lack of DNA leaves this call unchecked. This CDR3 has 15 residues. Germline-derived CDR1 and CDR2 are SGHAT and FQNNGV. Full variable domain (missing parts from reference TRBV11-2 and TRBJ2-7): EAGVAQSPRYKIIEKRQSVAFWCNPISGHATLYWYQQILGQGPKLLIQFQNNGVVDDSQLPKDRFSAERLKGVDSTLKIQPAKLEDSAVYLCASSFGAGDFYEQYFGPGTRLTVT.